This T cell receptor (beta chain) was profiled in a study of cytomegalovirus exposure and HLA in healthy donors (dated by TCRdb to 2016 to 2017). Broadly, across the study: In an earlier analysis of some 610 of the donors, about 270 Gb of sequence data and 117 million unique TCR beta sequences from approximately 180 million T cells were reported. About 280 gigabases of sequencing data and tens of millions of unique TCR sequences made up an early release that covered 640 HLA-typed donors. The genetic ancestry cluster associated with self-reported Caucasian donors included around 76% of the approximately 430 genotyped donors. The study was designed to test whether signatures of past pathogen exposure could be identified by cataloging public T cell receptors. The study profiled the T cell repertoires of hundreds of subjects by immunosequencing and related them to cytomegalovirus serostatus. Besides the first cohort of 666 subjects, a separate validation cohort made up of roughly 120 different subjects was used. To predict cytomegalovirus infection status, the study brought together high-throughput TCR immunosequencing, statistical association of individual TCRs with disease status, and machine learning. A later analysis re-examined previously published TCR beta repertoires from more than 600 donors and added high-resolution HLA genotyping to investigate patterns of TCR occurrence. The later analysis used no new phenotypic data to find candidate immune exposures, relying instead on TCR beta sequences and their occurrence across donors. An earlier analysis of a few hundred of the donors applied high-throughput TCR beta sequencing to assess whether each TCR beta V gene segment acted as functional or pseudogenic. Alongside the repertoire data, information on donor age, sex, ethnicity and CMV serostatus was compiled. A later genetic analysis used genome-wide SNP genotypes for about 65% of the roughly 670 donors, treating that subset as a discovery cohort. All discovery cohort repertoires had been generated on a single sequencing platform. HLA typing covered class I and class II loci at four-digit resolution. Typing coverage varied by locus: 629-630 donors for A, B, C, DRB1 and DQB1; more than 500 for DQA1; some 610 for DPA1; roughly 450 for DPB1. Because of strong linkage in the cohort, roughly five DR-DQ haplotypes were treated as single units for association and clustering. Across approximately 400 genotyped donors of the cohort, an average of roughly 250,000 unique TCR beta nucleotide sequences per donor were sequenced, and roughly 18% of those sequences were non-productive.

The library was made by the immunoSEQ multiplex PCR assay. For the multiplex PCR, a mixture combining 60 forward primers for TCR Vbeta segments and 13 reverse primers for TCR Jbeta segments was used. Amplification of the CDR3 region of rearranged TCR beta genes was performed with a multiplex PCR assay on genomic DNA. The amplified TCR beta libraries were sequenced on the Illumina HiSeq System as 87-base-pair reads. The paper's data handling went like this. A later analysis counted approximately 84 million unique TCR beta chains across the 670 or so repertoires, and 9.5 million to 11 million of these chains were shared by at least two donors. A nearest-neighbor algorithm error-corrected the raw reads and collapsed the reads into unique sequences, merging closely related sequences to remove PCR and sequencing errors. To assign V, D and J gene segments, CDR3 sequences were aligned to IMGT reference sequences. Each retained sequence needed at least a six-nucleotide match to both a V gene segment and a J gene segment. Rearrangements were classified as productive when the CDR3 lacked stop codons and remained in frame with V and J, and all other rearrangements were classified as non-productive. CDR3 was defined by IMGT convention, running from the second conserved V-encoded cysteine to the conserved J-encoded phenylalanine. The earlier analysis of about 530 of the donors excluded any sequence lacking an unambiguous match to a single V gene segment. In an earlier analysis of more than 500 of the donors, a V segment was called functional when productive rearrangements were above 56.7%, and segregating when the standard deviation between donors exceeded 5%. A statistical classification framework was built for diagnosing cytomegalovirus status from the catalog of TCR beta chain sequences. A later analysis assigned V and J genes by comparing TCR nucleotide sequences with IMGT/GENE-DB human TR gene sequences. In a later analysis, CDR3 sequences and most-parsimonious VDJ recombination scenarios were assigned using the TCRdist pipeline. A later analysis defined each TCR beta chain by its CDR3 amino acid sequence plus V-gene family, and excluded reads lacking a unique V-gene family. To address suspected cross-contamination and a sequencing artifact, a later analysis removed 450 to 700 highly shared, low-generation-probability nucleotide sequences. In a later analysis, a clonal expansion index for each public chain was calculated from normalized within-repertoire ranks of inferred template counts. A later analysis computed generation probabilities with a VDJ recombination model fitted to out-of-frame rearrangements, and checked the results against IGoR. In a later analysis, hypergeometric tests were used to score TCR-TCR, TCR-HLA and TCR-CMV co-occurrence, with a repertoire-size bias correction applied to TCR pairs. In a later analysis, false discovery rates were estimated by permuting HLA or CMV assignments 20 times. In a later analysis, co-occurring TCRs were grouped with DBSCAN, and TCRdist sequence similarity was added when clustering was performed within HLA-allele-positive subsets. For co-occurrence clustering, repertoires with fewer than 30,000 or more than 120,000 public chains were excluded, along with five or six repertoires with anomalous nucleotide sharing. Entries here come from immuneACCESS through TCRdb and include only in-frame sequences with V and J called. Some clones fail to appear in such tables; in the studies checked, an unresolved V gene covers under half of the shortfall, and the cause of the remainder is unknown. The V and J calls and clone size are taken from that table; D and trimming were inferred from the DNA. For this sample the table gives more than 150,000 clones, of which around four fifths were detected only once. The ten largest account for approximately 1.5% of the sample.

The cohort was made up of hundreds of healthy bone marrow donors. At the time of sampling, every cohort member was nominally healthy, though immune exposures that went unrecorded were likely present. The donor was CMV seronegative and belonged to the group of over 350 seronegative cohort members. Each donor provided a peripheral blood sample, and peripheral blood mononuclear cells were used for TCR beta sequencing. Genomic DNA extraction from the blood cell samples was performed with the Qiagen DNeasy Blood Extraction Kit. Relative to germline, V is 6 bases shorter and J is 6 bases shorter, with 11 bases between their ends. The CDR3 runs 11 amino acids, cysteine and phenylalanine included. Of the read, only the CDR3 DNA is kept; its 33 bases are in frame from base 1. CDR1 and CDR2, looked up from the germline V gene (reference sequence), are DFQATT and SNEGSKA. To note about this clone: Its antigen is unknown. No per-base quality is available; no much larger clone lies one base away.

Points the paper makes about the study in general: According to a later analysis, most CMV-associated TCR beta chains appeared to be HLA-restricted, and the HLA associations seemed to be driven largely by CMV exposure. The earlier analysis of nearly 600 of the donors excluded approximately 15 rarely observed V segments, including chromosome 9 orphons, because counts were too low. Presence/absence analyses assumed roughly uniform sequencing depth across donors, an assumption that may not hold. Across donors, most TCR sequences were observed very rarely, whereas some public TCRs were present in many individuals. The 87-base-pair reads could not distinguish some IMGT-functional V segments, including TRBV6-2 and TRBV6-3, so those segments were excluded. A few of the identified cytomegalovirus-associated TCR beta chains were confirmed in vitro to be specific for cytomegalovirus antigens. In an earlier analysis of fewer than 700 of the donors, most TCR beta V segments appeared in productive rearrangements about 87% or about 30% of the time, broadly matching IMGT annotations. According to a later analysis, parvovirus B19, influenza, CMV and Epstein-Barr virus appeared linked to several top co-occurrence clusters. The authors suggested that the approach could potentially be extended to other disease states and immunological phenotypes. This cohort had only TCR beta chains sequenced, and the lack of alpha or paired-chain data limited which features could be detected. In a later genetic analysis, a missense DCLRE1C variant was associated with V-gene and J-gene trimming of TCR beta chains, and the association was replicated in an independent cohort. Because HLA typing was unavailable for some donors at each locus, only the typed subset was used in association tests. In the study, around 150 TCR beta chains were listed as associated with cytomegalovirus. In a later analysis, HLA-associated TCR beta chains showed more clonal expansion and lower generation probabilities than non-associated chains that were equally common. The only immune exposure information available for the cohort was CMV serostatus. According to a later analysis, TCR association rates differed among HLA loci, with DRB1 alleles showing the most associated TCRs and HLA-C alleles showing the fewest. In a later genetic analysis, fewer N-insertions in productive TCRs were reported among donors in an Asian-associated ancestry cluster than the roughly 700-donor mean. Linkage disequilibrium might explain the correlated functional status among segregating V segments, but an unknown experimental factor could not be ruled out. A group of highly shared sequence variants was considered likely to be a technical artifact of the sequencing pipeline. A further reported finding was that TCR beta sequences accurately predicted the HLA-A and HLA-B alleles for most subjects in the first cohort. When HLA alleles, especially DR and DQ, strongly co-occurred, TCR associations were difficult to assign to individual alleles. The classifier was reported to diagnose cytomegalovirus status with high specificity and sensitivity in both the original cohort and the validation cohort. A later analysis associated 16,951 TCR beta sequences with specific HLA alleles at a false discovery rate of 0.05.

The sequence joins TRBV20-1 to TRBJ1-2; no D gene can be assigned with confidence. Specimen: PBMCs. The receptor comes from a man between 18 and 35 years old in good health and CMV-seronegative. For the CDR3, the sequence is CSASGINGYTF. The DNA sequence is given as TGCAGTGCCAGCGGGATTAATGGCTACACCTTC.